This T cell receptor beta chain appears in the sequencing data of a study of response to subunit inactivated influenza vaccine. The germline V gene encodes CDR1 LGHNA and CDR2 YNFKEQ. The CDR3 length is 13 residues. V was trimmed by 8 bases and J by 5 bases, leaving 14 bases between them. Regarding the study as a whole: T cells newly recruited by each seasonal influenza vaccination are few, the authors suggested.

TCRdb itself ran the RT-PCR reads through MiXCR, one entry per CDR3 protein. This sample carries about 190,000 distinct CDR3 sequences, approximately 14% of them seen once, and the ten largest clones take approximately 30%. With respect to this clonotype: The antigen remains undetermined.

Sequences were derived from CD8+ T cells sorted from PBMCs, sampled around 5 days after vaccination. The rearrangement uses TRBV4-2 and TRBJ2-3; no firm D call. This sequence was found in a man aged 50 to 60 who received an inactivated influenza vaccine. DNA of the CDR3: TGTGCCAGCGGCCCCGAGGCCCAAGATACGCAGTATTTT. This encodes CASGPEAQDTQYF.